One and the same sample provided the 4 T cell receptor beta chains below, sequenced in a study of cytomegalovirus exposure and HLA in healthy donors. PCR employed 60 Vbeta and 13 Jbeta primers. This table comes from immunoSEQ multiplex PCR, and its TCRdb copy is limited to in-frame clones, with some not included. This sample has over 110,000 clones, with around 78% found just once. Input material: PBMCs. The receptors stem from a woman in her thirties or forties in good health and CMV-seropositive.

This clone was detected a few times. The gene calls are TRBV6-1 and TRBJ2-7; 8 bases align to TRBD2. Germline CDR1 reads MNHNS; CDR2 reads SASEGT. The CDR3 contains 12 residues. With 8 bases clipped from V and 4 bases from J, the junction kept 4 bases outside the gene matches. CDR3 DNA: TGTGCCAGCGGAAGCGGGAGTTACGAGCAGTACTTC. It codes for CASGSGSYEQYF.

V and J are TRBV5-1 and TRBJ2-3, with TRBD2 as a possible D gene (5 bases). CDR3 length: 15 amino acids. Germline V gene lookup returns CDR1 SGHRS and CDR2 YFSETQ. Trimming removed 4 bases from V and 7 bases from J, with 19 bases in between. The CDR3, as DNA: TGCGCCAGCAGCACGTTCGGCCCTCTCGGGAATACGCAGTATTTT. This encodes CASSTFGPLGNTQYF. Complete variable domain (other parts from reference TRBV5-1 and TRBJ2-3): KAGVTQTPRYLIKTRGQQVTLSCSPISGHRSVSWYQQTPGQGLQFLFEYFSETQRNKGNFPGRFSGRQFSNSRSEMNVSTLELGDSALYLCASSTFGPLGNTQYFGPGTRLTVL.

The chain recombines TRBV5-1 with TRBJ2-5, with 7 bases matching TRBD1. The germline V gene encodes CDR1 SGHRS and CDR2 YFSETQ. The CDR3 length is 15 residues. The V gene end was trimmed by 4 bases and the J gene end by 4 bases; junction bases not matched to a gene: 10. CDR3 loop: CASSMGQGVRETQYF. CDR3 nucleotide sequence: TGCGCCAGCAGCATGGGGCAGGGGGTAAGAGAGACCCAGTACTTC. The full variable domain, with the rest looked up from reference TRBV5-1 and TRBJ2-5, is KAGVTQTPRYLIKTRGQQVTLSCSPISGHRSVSWYQQTPGQGLQFLFEYFSETQRNKGNFPGRFSGRQFSNSRSEMNVSTLELGDSALYLCASSMGQGVRETQYFGPGTRLLVL.

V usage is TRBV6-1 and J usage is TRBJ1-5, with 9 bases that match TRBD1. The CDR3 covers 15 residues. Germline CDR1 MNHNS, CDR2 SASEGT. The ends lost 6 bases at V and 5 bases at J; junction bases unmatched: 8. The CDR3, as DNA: TGTGCCAGCAGCCTTTCCGGACAGGGGCATCAGCCCCAGCATTTT. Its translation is CASSLSGQGHQPQHF.